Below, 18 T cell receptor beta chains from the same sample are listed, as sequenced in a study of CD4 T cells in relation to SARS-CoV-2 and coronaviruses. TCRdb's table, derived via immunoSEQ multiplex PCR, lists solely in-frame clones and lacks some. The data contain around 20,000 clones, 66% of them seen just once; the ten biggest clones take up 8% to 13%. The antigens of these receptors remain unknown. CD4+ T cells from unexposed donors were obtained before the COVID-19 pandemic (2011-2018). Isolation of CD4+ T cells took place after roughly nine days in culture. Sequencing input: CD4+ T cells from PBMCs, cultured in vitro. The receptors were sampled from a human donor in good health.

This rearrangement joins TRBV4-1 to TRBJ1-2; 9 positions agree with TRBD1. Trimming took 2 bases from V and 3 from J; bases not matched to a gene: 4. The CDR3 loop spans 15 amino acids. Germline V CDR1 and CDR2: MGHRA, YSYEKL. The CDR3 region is CASSQPTGGDYGYTF. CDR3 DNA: TGCGCCAGCAGCCAACCCACAGGGGGCGACTATGGCTACACCTTC.

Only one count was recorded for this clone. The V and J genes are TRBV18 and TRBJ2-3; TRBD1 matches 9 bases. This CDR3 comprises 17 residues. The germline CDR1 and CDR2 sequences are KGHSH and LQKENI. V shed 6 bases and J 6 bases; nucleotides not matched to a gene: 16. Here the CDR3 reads CASSLEQGAQAPDTQYF. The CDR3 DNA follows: TGTGCCAGCTCCCTCGAACAGGGGGCGCAGGCACCCGATACGCAGTATTTT.

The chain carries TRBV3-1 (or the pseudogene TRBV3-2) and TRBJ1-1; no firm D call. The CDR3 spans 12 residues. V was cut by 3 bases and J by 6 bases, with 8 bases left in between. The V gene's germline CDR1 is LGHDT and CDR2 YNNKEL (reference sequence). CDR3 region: CASSQRVSEAFF. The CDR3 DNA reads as TGTGCCAGCAGCCAGAGGGTATCTGAAGCTTTCTTT.

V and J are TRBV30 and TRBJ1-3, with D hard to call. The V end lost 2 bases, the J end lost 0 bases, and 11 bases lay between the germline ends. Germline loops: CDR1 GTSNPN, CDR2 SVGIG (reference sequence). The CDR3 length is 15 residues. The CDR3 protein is CAWSSSGISGNTIYF. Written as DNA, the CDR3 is TGTGCCTGGAGTAGTTCTGGGATCTCTGGAAACACCATATATTTT. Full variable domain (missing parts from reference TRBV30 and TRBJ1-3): SQTIHQWPATLVQPVGSPLSLECTVEGTSNPNLYWYRQAAGRGLQLLFYSVGIGQISSEVPQNLSASRPQDRQFILSSKKLLLSDSGFYLCAWSSSGISGNTIYFGEGSWLTVV.

The CDR3 nucleotides read TGTGCCAGCAGCATCGGACAGGGCTACACTGAAGCTTTCTTT. Amino acid sequence: CASSIGQGYTEAFF. The chain has TRBV7-2 and TRBJ1-1; 8 bases align to TRBD1. Losses at the gene ends were 5 bases for V and 3 bases for J; bases not matched to a gene: 5. Germline values: CDR1 SGHTA, CDR2 FQGNSA. The CDR3 contains 14 residues.

In DNA, the CDR3 is TGTGCCAGTAGTAAAGATAGGAGCTCCTATAATTCACCCCTCCACTTT. Translating gives CASSKDRSSYNSPLHF. This chain joins TRBV19 and TRBJ1-6; D gene unclear. This CDR3 is built from 16 residues. Germline V gene lookup returns CDR1 LNHDA and CDR2 SQIVND (reference sequence). V shed 4 bases and J shed 0 bases, with 10 bases lying between them.

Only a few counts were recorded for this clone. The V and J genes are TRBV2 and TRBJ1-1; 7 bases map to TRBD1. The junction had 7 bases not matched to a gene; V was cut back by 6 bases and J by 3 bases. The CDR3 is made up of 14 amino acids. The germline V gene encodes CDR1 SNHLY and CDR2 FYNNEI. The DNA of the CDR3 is TGTGCCAGCAGAGACAGGGAGCGCGACACTGAAGCTTTCTTT. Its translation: CASRDRERDTEAFF.

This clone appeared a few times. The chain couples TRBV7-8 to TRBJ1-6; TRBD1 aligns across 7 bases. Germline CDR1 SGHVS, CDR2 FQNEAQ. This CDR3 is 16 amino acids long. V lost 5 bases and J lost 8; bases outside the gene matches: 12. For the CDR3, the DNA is TGTGCCAGCAGCGGAAGTTACAGGGGTAATGATTCACCCCTCCACTTT. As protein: CASSGSYRGNDSPLHF.

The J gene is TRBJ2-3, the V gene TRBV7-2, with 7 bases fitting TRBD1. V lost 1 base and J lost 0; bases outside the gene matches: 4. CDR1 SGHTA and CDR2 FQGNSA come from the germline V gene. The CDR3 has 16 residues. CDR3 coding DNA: TGTGCCAGCAGCTTAGGGACAGGAGCTAGCACAGATACGCAGTATTTT. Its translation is CASSLGTGASTDTQYF.

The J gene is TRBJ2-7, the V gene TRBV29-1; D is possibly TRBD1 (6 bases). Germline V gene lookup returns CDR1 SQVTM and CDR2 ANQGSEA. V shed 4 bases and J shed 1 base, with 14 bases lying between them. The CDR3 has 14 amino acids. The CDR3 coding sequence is TGCAGCGTTGTACAGGGCAGGGGATCCTACGAGCAGTACTTC. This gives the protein CSVVQGRGSYEQYF.

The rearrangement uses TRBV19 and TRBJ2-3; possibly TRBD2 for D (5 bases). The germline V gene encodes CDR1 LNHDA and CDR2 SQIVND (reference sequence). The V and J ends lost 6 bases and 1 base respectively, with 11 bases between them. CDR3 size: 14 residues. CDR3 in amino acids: CASSLGDGTDTQYF. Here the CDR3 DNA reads TGTGCCAGTAGCTTGGGAGACGGCACAGATACGCAGTATTTT.

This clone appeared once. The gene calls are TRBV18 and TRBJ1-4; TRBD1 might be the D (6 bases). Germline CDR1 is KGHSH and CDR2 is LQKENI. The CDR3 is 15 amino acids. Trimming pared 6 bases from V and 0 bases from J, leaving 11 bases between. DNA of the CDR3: TGTGCCAGCTCGGGTACAGGGACAACTAATGAAAAACTGTTTTTT. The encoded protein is CASSGTGTTNEKLFF.

The CDR3 DNA reads TGTGCCAGCAGCCAAGATCCCCGGTCGGAGACCCAGTACTTC. Translating it yields CASSQDPRSETQYF. The chain joins TRBV3-1 (or the pseudogene TRBV3-2) to TRBJ2-5; no definite D call. The V gene lost 0 bases and the J gene lost 5 bases, with 10 bases spanning the gap. The germline V gene has CDR1 LGHDT and CDR2 YNNKEL (reference sequence). The CDR3 length is 14 residues.

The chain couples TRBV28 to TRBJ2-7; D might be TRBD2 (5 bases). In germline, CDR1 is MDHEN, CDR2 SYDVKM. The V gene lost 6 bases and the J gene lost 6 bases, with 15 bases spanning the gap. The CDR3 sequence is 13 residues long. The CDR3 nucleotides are TGTGCCAGCAGCCTGTATCGGGGATCCGAGCAGTACTTC. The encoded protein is CASSLYRGSEQYF.

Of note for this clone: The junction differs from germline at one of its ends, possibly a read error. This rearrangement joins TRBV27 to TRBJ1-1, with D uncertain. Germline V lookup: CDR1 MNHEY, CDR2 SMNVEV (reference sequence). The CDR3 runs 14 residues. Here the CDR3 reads CASSLSRQNAEAFF. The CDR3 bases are TGTGCCAGCAGTTTATCGCGGCAGAACGCTGAAGCTTTCTTT.

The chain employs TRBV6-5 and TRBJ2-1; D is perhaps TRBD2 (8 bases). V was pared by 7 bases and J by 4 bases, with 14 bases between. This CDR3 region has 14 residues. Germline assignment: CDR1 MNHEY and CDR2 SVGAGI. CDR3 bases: TGTGCCAGCAAAAGCGGGGGACAGTACAATGAGCAGTTCTTC. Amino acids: CASKSGGQYNEQFF.

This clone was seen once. The CDR3 nucleotides read TGTGCCAGTGCGGGGGGACGAAACACCGGGGAGCTGTTTTTT. This codes for CASAGGRNTGELFF. The chain uses TRBV19 and TRBJ2-2; 8 nucleotides agree with TRBD2. This CDR3 contains 14 residues. Trimming removed 8 bases from V and 2 bases from J; junction bases left unmatched: 4. Germline CDR1 is LNHDA and CDR2 is SQIVND (reference sequence).

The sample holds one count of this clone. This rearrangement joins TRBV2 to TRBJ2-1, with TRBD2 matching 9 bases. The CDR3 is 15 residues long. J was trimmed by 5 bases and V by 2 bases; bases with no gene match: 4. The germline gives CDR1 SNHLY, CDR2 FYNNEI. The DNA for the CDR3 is TGTGCCAGCAGTGAACGTAGCGGGGGCAACAATGAGCAGTTCTTC. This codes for CASSERSGGNNEQFF. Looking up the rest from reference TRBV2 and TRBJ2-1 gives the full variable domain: EPEVTQTPSHQVTQMGQEVILRCVPISNHLYFYWYRQILGQKVEFLVSFYNNEISEKSEIFDDQFSVERPDGSNFTLKIRSTKLEDSAMYFCASSERSGGNNEQFFGPGTRLTVL.